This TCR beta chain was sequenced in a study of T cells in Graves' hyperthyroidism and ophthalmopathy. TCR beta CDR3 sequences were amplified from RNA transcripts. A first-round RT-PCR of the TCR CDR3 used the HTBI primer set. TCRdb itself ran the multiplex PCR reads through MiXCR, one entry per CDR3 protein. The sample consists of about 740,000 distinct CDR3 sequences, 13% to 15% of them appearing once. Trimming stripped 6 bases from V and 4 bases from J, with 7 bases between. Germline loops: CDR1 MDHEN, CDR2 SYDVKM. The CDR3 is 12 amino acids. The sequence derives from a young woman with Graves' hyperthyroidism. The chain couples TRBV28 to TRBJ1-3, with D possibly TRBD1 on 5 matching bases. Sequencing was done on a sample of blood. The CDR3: CASSRVGNTIYF. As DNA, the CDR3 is TGTGCCAGCAGCAGGGTAGGAAACACCATATATTTT.